This TCR beta chain was sequenced for a study of blood T cell repertoires in COVID-19. As for the study in general: Researchers got acute and convalescent COVID-19 samples from the United States, Italy and Spain.

Per the original methods: Reference gene primer amplification in the assay estimated nucleated cell counts. TCRdb's copy holds only in-frame clones and misses some; the assay was immunoSEQ multiplex PCR. V and J calls and clone size follow that table, whereas D and trimming were derived from the DNA. The data contain some 64,000 clones, about 88% of them singletons. A note on this clone: The same CDR3 also results from other DNA sequences found in this sample.

Per germline, CDR1 SGHTA and CDR2 FQGNSA. Trimming took 1 base from V and 6 from J, leaving 7 bases between them. This CDR3 is 13 amino acids long. Sequencing used peripheral blood. The rearrangement joins TRBV7-2 to TRBJ2-1; D possibly corresponds to TRBD1 (5 bases). The sequence derives from a man between 65 and 85 years old with acute or convalescent COVID-19. CDR3 in amino acids: CASSLETVNEQFF. The CDR3, as DNA: TGTGCCAGCAGCTTAGAGACAGTCAATGAGCAGTTCTTC.